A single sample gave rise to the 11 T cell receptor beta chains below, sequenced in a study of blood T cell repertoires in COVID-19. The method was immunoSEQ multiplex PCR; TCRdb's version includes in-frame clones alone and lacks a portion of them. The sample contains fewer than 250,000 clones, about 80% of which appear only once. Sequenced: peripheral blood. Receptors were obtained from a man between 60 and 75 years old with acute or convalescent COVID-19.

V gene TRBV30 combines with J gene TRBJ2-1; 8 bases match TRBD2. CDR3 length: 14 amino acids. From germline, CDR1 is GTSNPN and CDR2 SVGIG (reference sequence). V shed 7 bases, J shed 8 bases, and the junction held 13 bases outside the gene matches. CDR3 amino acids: CASSGTRLDHEQFF. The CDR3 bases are TGTGCCTCCTCAGGGACTAGACTTGATCATGAGCAGTTCTTC.

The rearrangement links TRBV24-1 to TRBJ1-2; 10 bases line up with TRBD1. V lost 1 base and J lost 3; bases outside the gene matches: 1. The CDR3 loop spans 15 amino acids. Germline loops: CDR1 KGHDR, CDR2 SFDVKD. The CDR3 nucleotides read TGTGCCACCAGTGATTTCGGACAGGGGGACTATGGCTACACCTTC. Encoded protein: CATSDFGQGDYGYTF.

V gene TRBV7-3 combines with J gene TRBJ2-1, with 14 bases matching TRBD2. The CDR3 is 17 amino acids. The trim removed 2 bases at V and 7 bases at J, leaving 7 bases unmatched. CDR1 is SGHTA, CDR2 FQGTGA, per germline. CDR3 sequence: CASSLGLAGGSKNEQFF. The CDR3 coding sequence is TGTGCCAGCAGCTTAGGACTAGCGGGGGGAAGTAAGAATGAGCAGTTCTTC.

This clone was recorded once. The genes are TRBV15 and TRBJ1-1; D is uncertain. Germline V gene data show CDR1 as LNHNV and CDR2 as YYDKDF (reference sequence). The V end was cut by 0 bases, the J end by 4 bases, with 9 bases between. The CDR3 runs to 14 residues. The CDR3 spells CATSREVRSTEAFF. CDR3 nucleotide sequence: TGTGCCACCAGCAGAGAGGTGAGATCCACTGAAGCTTTCTTT.

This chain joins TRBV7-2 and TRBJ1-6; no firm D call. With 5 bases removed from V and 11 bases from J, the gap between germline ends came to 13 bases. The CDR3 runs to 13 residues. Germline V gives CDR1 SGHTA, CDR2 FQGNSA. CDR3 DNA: TGTGCCAGCAGCAAAGGTGGGAGCCCACCCCTCCACTTT. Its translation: CASSKGGSPPLHF. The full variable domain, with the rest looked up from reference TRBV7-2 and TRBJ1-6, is GAGVSQSPSNKVTEKGKDVELRCDPISGHTALYWYRQSLGQGLEFLIYFQGNSAPDKSGLPSDRFSAERTGGSVSTLTIQRTQQEDSAVYLCASSKGGSPPLHFGNGTRLTVT.

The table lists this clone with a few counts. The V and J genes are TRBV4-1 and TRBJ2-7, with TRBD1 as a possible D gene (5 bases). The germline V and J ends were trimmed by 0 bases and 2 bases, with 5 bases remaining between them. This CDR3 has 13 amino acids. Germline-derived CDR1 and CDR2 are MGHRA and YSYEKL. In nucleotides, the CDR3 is TGCGCCAGCAGCCAAGACAGGGCCTACGAGCAGTACTTC. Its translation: CASSQDRAYEQYF.

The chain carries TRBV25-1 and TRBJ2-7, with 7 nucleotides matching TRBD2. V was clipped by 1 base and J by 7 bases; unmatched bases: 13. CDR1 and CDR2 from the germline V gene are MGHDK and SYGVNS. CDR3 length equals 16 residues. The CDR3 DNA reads TGTGCCAGCAGTGAATTCGGCGGGAGTTCCGTCAAAGAGCAGTACTTC. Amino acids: CASSEFGGSSVKEQYF.

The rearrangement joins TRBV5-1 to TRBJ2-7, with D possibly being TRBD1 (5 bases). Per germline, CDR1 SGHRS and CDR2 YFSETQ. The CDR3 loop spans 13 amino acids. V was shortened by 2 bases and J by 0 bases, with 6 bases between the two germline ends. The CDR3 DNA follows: TGCGCCAGCAGCTTAAGGGGCTCCTACGAGCAGTACTTC. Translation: CASSLRGSYEQYF.

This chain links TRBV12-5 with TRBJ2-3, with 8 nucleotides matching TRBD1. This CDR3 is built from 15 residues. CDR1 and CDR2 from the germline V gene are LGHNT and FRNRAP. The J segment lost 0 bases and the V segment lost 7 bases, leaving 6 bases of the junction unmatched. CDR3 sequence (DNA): TGTGCTAGTGACAACAGGGGGTCGAGCACAGATACGCAGTATTTT. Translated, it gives CASDNRGSSTDTQYF.

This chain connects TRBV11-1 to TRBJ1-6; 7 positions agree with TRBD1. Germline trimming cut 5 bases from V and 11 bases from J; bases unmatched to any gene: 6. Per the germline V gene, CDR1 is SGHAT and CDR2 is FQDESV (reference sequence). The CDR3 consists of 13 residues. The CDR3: CASSPGTGAPLHF. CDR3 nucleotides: TGTGCCAGCAGCCCCGGTACAGGGGCACCCCTCCACTTT. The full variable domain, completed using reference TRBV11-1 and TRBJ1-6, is EAEVAQSPRYKITEKSQAVAFWCDPISGHATLYWYRQILGQGPELLVQFQDESVVDDSQLPKDRFSAERLKGVDSTLKIQPAELGDSAMYLCASSPGTGAPLHFGNGTRLTVT.

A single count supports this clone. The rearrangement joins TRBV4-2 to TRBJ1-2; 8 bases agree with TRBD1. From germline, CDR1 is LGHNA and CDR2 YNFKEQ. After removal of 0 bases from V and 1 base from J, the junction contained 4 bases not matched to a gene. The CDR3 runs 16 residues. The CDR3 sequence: CASSQEGQGLNYGYTF. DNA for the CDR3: TGTGCCAGCAGCCAAGAAGGACAGGGACTTAACTATGGCTACACCTTC.